The 11 T cell receptor beta chains reported below all come from one sample, sequenced in a study of cytomegalovirus exposure and HLA in healthy donors (TCRdb year 2017). The method was the immunoSEQ multiplex PCR assay. For the multiplex PCR, a mixture combining 60 forward primers for TCR Vbeta segments and 13 reverse primers for TCR Jbeta segments was used. In its TCRdb copy, this immuneACCESS table keeps in-frame sequences only and misses some clones. Where compared with another copy, unresolved V genes explain less than half of these, and the others have no known cause. The sample table contains 50,000 to 70,000 clones; only one count was recorded for roughly 80% of them. Jointly, the top ten make up around 3.9% of the sample. Sequencing input: PBMCs. These receptors were obtained from a woman aged 40 to 50 in good health and CMV-seronegative.

The chain links TRBV15 to TRBJ2-5, with a possible D match to TRBD2 (6 bases). The CDR3 is 14 amino acids. V lost 4 bases to trimming and J lost 9 bases, with 18 bases between them. CDR1 is LNHNV and CDR2 is YYDKDF in the germline V gene (reference sequence). In DNA form, the CDR3 reads TGTGCCACCAGCACCAGACAGCCCGCGGGGCCCCAGTACTTC. Translation gives CATSTRQPAGPQYF. The whole variable domain, filled in from reference TRBV15 and TRBJ2-5, reads DAMVIQNPRYQVTQFGKPVTLSCSQTLNHNVMYWYQQKSSQAPKLLFHYYDKDFNNEADTPDNFQSRRPNTSFCFLDIRSPGLGDTAMYLCATSTRQPAGPQYFGPGTRLLVL.

The chain joins TRBV28 to TRBJ1-1; 12 positions match TRBD1. Germline V gene lookup returns CDR1 MDHEN and CDR2 SYDVKM. The V and J ends lost 6 bases and 1 base, in that order; junction bases with no gene match: 24. This CDR3 spans 22 amino acids. Here the CDR3 DNA reads TGTGCCAGCAGGTTTCACGGATACGTCGGGACAGGGGGCAATAGAACGAACACTGAAGCTTTCTTT. This encodes CASRFHGYVGTGGNRTNTEAFF.

Only a few counts were recorded for this clone. The V and J genes are TRBV29-1 and TRBJ2-7, with 12 bases lining up with TRBD2. The CDR3 is 14 amino acids. Germline V gene lookup returns CDR1 SQVTM and CDR2 ANQGSEA. V lost 6 bases and J lost 1; bases outside the gene matches: 4. The CDR3 is CSVNGLAGSYEQYF. CDR3 in DNA: TGCAGCGTCAACGGACTAGCGGGATCCTACGAGCAGTACTTC.

CDR3 DNA: TGCGCCAGCAGCAAGGACAAAAACTATGGCTACACCTTC. Translated: CASSKDKNYGYTF. This chain connects TRBV5-1 to TRBJ1-2, with D tentatively TRBD1 (5 bases). The germline gives CDR1 SGHRS, CDR2 YFSETQ. Trimming removed 4 bases from V and 2 bases from J, with 9 bases in between. This CDR3 has 13 residues.

This clone was seen only once. The rearrangement uses TRBV5-1 and TRBJ2-1; 8 bases fit TRBD1. Germline loops: CDR1 SGHRS, CDR2 YFSETQ. The CDR3 sequence is 14 residues long. After removal of 3 bases from V and 7 bases from J, the junction contained 6 bases not matched to a gene. The CDR3 region has the DNA TGCGCCAGCAGCTCAGGGGGCGAGCGGAATGAGCAGTTCTTC. Protein sequence: CASSSGGERNEQFF.

This chain uses TRBV9 with TRBJ2-1, with 7 bases aligning to TRBD1. Germline V gene lookup returns CDR1 SGDLS and CDR2 YYNGEE. The CDR3 is 15 residues long. J was trimmed by 6 bases and V by 3 bases; bases with no gene match: 9. The CDR3 DNA sequence: TGTGCCAGCAGCGCAAACAGGGGTACCCGCAATGAGCAGTTCTTC. Its translation: CASSANRGTRNEQFF.

The V call is TRBV27, the J call TRBJ2-1; tentative D call: TRBD2 (6 bases). This CDR3 has 15 amino acids. The germline V and J ends were trimmed by 2 bases and 1 base, with 9 bases remaining between them. Germline-derived CDR1 and CDR2 are MNHEY and SMNVEV (reference sequence). The CDR3 DNA reads as TGTGCCAGCAGTTTAGTCGGGAGTTCCTACAATGAGCAGTTCTTC. Translated: CASSLVGSSYNEQFF.

V usage is TRBV9 and J usage is TRBJ1-5, with 8 bases aligning to TRBD1. The germline gives CDR1 SGDLS, CDR2 YYNGEE. V lost 4 bases to trimming and J lost 2 bases; unmatched junction nucleotides: 5. This CDR3 comprises 15 residues. The DNA for the CDR3 is TGTGCCAGCAGCTCAGGGGGCCTTGGCAATCAGCCCCAGCATTTT. Amino acids: CASSSGGLGNQPQHF.

This clone was seen a single time. The chain has TRBV5-5 and TRBJ2-5, with D possibly TRBD1 on 6 matching bases. The germline V gene encodes CDR1 SGHKS and CDR2 YYEKEE (reference sequence). The CDR3 sequence is 14 residues long. Trimming cost V 2 bases and J 5 bases, with 13 bases left between them. CDR3 residues: CASSLTRGGETQYF. The CDR3, as DNA: TGTGCCAGCAGCTTAACCAGGGGCGGGGAGACCCAGTACTTC.

The chain joins TRBV29-1 to TRBJ2-1; the match to TRBD2 covers 10 bases. V lost 0 bases, J lost 4 bases, and 9 bases stayed unmatched. This CDR3 has 17 residues. Germline V gene sequence: CDR1 SQVTM, CDR2 ANQGSEA. The CDR3: CSVEDPSGRRKYNEQFF. The CDR3 region has the DNA TGCAGCGTTGAAGATCCTAGCGGGAGAAGAAAATACAATGAGCAGTTCTTC.

This clone was observed a single time. An end of the junction differs from the germline gene, which may be a read error. The chain recombines TRBV7-6 with TRBJ1-2; possible D gene TRBD1, 6 bases. The CDR3 loop spans 16 amino acids. Germline CDR1 reads SGHVS; CDR2 reads FNYEAQ. This chain's CDR3 is CVSSPTGGGLLYGYTF. The CDR3 DNA reads TGTGTCAGCAGTCCCACCGGGGGGGGGCTGCTCTATGGCTACACCTTC.